The 13 T cell receptor beta chains given below trace back to one sample, sequenced in a study of blood T cell repertoires in COVID-19. The method was immunoSEQ multiplex PCR; TCRdb's version includes in-frame clones alone and lacks a portion of them. The sample yields about 140,000 clones, roughly four fifths seen once. Specimen: peripheral blood. These receptors were taken from a woman between 45 and 65 years old with active or convalescent COVID-19.

This rearrangement joins TRBV19 to TRBJ1-2, with a tentative D call TRBD1 (5 bases). V was pared by 7 bases and J by 0 bases, with 12 bases between. Germline V gene sequence: CDR1 LNHDA, CDR2 SQIVND (reference sequence). This CDR3 region has 14 residues. Here the CDR3 DNA reads TGTGCCAGTACCCTCGCGGGGCCTAACTATGGCTACACCTTC. This codes for CASTLAGPNYGYTF.

This clone came up once. This sequence joins TRBV7-2 and TRBJ2-7; D might be TRBD1 (5 bases). V was clipped by 0 bases and J by 3 bases, with 12 bases between them. Germline V gene sequence: CDR1 SGHTA, CDR2 FQGNSA. The CDR3 has 15 residues. The CDR3 region has the DNA TGTGCCAGCAGCTTAGCATGGTCAGGACACTACGAGCAGTACTTC. Its translation: CASSLAWSGHYEQYF.

The genes are TRBV21-1 and TRBJ2-3; no DNA check was done on the table's D call, TRBD2. TRBV21-1 is deemed a pseudogene. This CDR3 is 15 amino acids long. The CDR3: CATGGAGDRVDTQYF. As DNA, the CDR3 is TGTGCCACCGGGGGAGCGGGGGACCGAGTAGATACGCAGTATTTT.

The V gene is TRBV18, the J gene TRBJ1-1, with D tentatively TRBD1 (5 bases). The CDR3 runs 15 residues. From germline, CDR1 is KGHSH and CDR2 LQKENI. V shed 4 bases and J shed 2 bases, with 14 bases lying between them. The CDR3 region has the DNA TGTGCCAGCTCACAAATCTCCGGACAAAACACTGAAGCTTTCTTT. This codes for CASSQISGQNTEAFF.

The J gene is TRBJ2-1, the V gene TRBV5-1, with D maybe TRBD1 (6 bases). The V gene's germline CDR1 is SGHRS and CDR2 YFSETQ. The ends were cut back, 4 bases at V and 8 bases at J, with 16 bases in the middle. This CDR3 is built from 14 residues. The CDR3 loop is CASSGTRGIDEQFF. The CDR3 DNA reads as TGCGCCAGCAGCGGAACTAGGGGGATCGATGAGCAGTTCTTC. Variable domain in full (rest from reference TRBV5-1 and TRBJ2-1): KAGVTQTPRYLIKTRGQQVTLSCSPISGHRSVSWYQQTPGQGLQFLFEYFSETQRNKGNFPGRFSGRQFSNSRSEMNVSTLELGDSALYLCASSGTRGIDEQFFGPGTRLTVL.

The gene calls are TRBV4-2 and TRBJ2-3, with 7 bases that match TRBD2. The J segment lost 0 bases and the V segment lost 0 bases, leaving 3 bases of the junction unmatched. The CDR3 has 16 residues. Germline CDR1 reads LGHNA; CDR2 reads YNFKEQ. CDR3 amino acids: CASSQDQAGSTDTQYF. The CDR3 DNA is TGTGCCAGCAGCCAAGATCAAGCGGGGAGCACAGATACGCAGTATTTT.

V usage is TRBV3-1 (or the pseudogene TRBV3-2) and J usage is TRBJ1-1, with D unresolved. The V and J ends lost 3 bases and 10 bases respectively, with 15 bases between them. CDR3 size: 13 residues. CDR1 LGHDT and CDR2 YNNKEL come from the germline V gene (reference sequence). The CDR3 coding sequence is TGTGCCAGCAGCCAGTCGGGGAGGGCGGTAGCTTTCTTT. Translated, it gives CASSQSGRAVAFF.

Here the CDR3 reads CATSDLPGRQTPRTDTQYF. The CDR3, as DNA: TGTGCCACCAGTGATTTGCCAGGCAGGCAGACACCACGCACAGATACGCAGTATTTT. The V call is TRBV24-1, the J call TRBJ2-3; D ambiguous. Looked up from germline, CDR1 is KGHDR and CDR2 is SFDVKD. This CDR3 has 19 amino acids. The V and J ends lost 0 bases and 1 base respectively, with 19 bases between them.

The chain employs TRBV6-5 and TRBJ1-1; possible D gene TRBD1, 5 bases. The V gene lost 6 bases and the J gene lost 10 bases, with 24 bases spanning the gap. The CDR3 covers 15 residues. Germline CDR1 MNHEY, CDR2 SVGAGI. DNA for the CDR3: TGTGCCAGCAGCCTCAGTGGGGCAGGGAAAGTTTTAGCTTTCTTT. Amino acids: CASSLSGAGKVLAFF.

The chain recombines TRBV7-6 with TRBJ1-1; 7 bases agree with TRBD1. This CDR3 spans 17 amino acids. Unmatched junction bases numbered 13, after V lost 5 bases and J lost 1 base. Germline V gene data show CDR1 as SGHVS and CDR2 as FNYEAQ. CDR3 bases: TGTGCCAGCAGCCCAGGGGTACAGGGGACGGGGAACACTGAAGCTTTCTTT. This encodes CASSPGVQGTGNTEAFF.

This chain uses TRBV9 with TRBJ1-2, with no clear D. Germline V CDR1 and CDR2: SGDLS, YYNGEE. The germline V and J ends were trimmed by 0 bases and 4 bases, with 10 bases remaining between them. CDR3 length: 14 amino acids. As DNA, the CDR3 is TGTGCCAGCAGCGTAGCTACAGTGGGCTATGGCTACACCTTC. Translated: CASSVATVGYGYTF.

The J gene is TRBJ1-1, the V gene TRBV5-1; D possibly corresponds to TRBD1 (5 bases). CDR3 length: 16 amino acids. The V and J ends lost 1 base and 1 base respectively, with 14 bases between them. In germline, CDR1 is SGHRS, CDR2 YFSETQ. CDR3 nucleotides: TGCGCCAGCAGCTTGCGGGGGGAAGCTGCGAACACTGAAGCTTTCTTT. It is translated as CASSLRGEAANTEAFF. Full variable domain (rest looked up from reference TRBV5-1 and TRBJ1-1): KAGVTQTPRYLIKTRGQQVTLSCSPISGHRSVSWYQQTPGQGLQFLFEYFSETQRNKGNFPGRFSGRQFSNSRSEMNVSTLELGDSALYLCASSLRGEAANTEAFFGQGTRLTVV.

This clone was picked up many times. At the DNA level, this CDR3 is encoded by other sequences in the same sample as well. This rearrangement joins TRBV28 to TRBJ1-2, with TRBD1 matching 12 bases. Trimming at V came to 2 bases and at J to 8 bases, leaving 3 bases not matched to a gene. The CDR3 has 14 amino acids. The V gene's germline CDR1 is MDHEN and CDR2 SYDVKM. This CDR3 is CASSLIGTGGGYTF. The CDR3 DNA is TGTGCCAGCAGTTTAATCGGGACAGGGGGCGGCTACACCTTC.